The entry that follows covers one T cell receptor beta chain sequence. What this receptor recognizes is not known. At one boundary the junction diverges from the germline segment, which might be a read error. Its CDR3 holds 14 amino acids, cysteine through phenylalanine. CDR3 DNA is the only sequence kept; it has 42 bases, read in frame from the first base. CDR1 and CDR2 are read off the germline V gene as SGHTA and FQGNSA. These data belong to a study of T cells in Graves' hyperthyroidism and ophthalmopathy (dated by TCRdb to between 2018 and 2021). About the investigation overall: Peripheral blood was collected at initial diagnosis, before any treatment. After sampling, hyperthyroidism patients received methimazole starting at 30 mg daily, and ophthalmopathy patients received high-dose intravenous methylprednisolone. Prospective prediction of ophthalmopathy was tested in an independent validation cohort of fewer than 20 hyperthyroidism patients and around 16 patients who later progressed to ophthalmopathy. TCR V-J signatures able to tell the groups apart were searched for in a discovery cohort of 100 patients, of whom roughly 42 had Graves' ophthalmopathy and under 65 had stable Graves' hyperthyroidism. The roughly 91 discovery patients were randomly divided into training and test sets at a 7:3 ratio. The paper reports TCR Vbeta CDR3 sequencing of 130 to 150 peripheral blood samples: around 45 ophthalmopathy, fewer than 80 hyperthyroidism and approximately 17 progressor patients. Thyroid tissue and blood T-cell repertoires from six Graves' hyperthyroidism patients were also compared in the study. On the study overall, not on this receptor specifically: Sample size was not statistically predetermined, and blinding of investigators to group allocation was not performed. Most expanded thyroid clonotypes (frequency above 0.001) were also detected in blood, suggesting blood repertoires may reflect thyroid immune responses. Ophthalmopathy was separated from stable hyperthyroidism by a 13 V-J signature model, with about 86% sensitivity and about 81% specificity obtained in cross-validation and 80%/75% obtained in testing. During validation, the model predicted progression to ophthalmopathy a median of about 5.9 months ahead of onset, with around 71% sensitivity and 72.22% specificity.

In the ophthalmopathy patients, disease was moderately to severely active, with a Clinical Activity Score of 3 or more, a NOSPECS grade of 4 or more, and a duration of less than 3 months. Any patient with an uncontrolled infection, another autoimmune disease, pregnancy or lactation was excluded. Diagnoses were established on the basis of clinical symptoms, serum thyroxine and TRAb, thyroid ultrasound, and orbital computed tomography. PBMCs were isolated from about 10 ml of fresh peripheral blood by Ficoll-Paque density gradient centrifugation. Total RNA was extracted with Trizol reagent, and quality was checked on an Agilent 2100 Bioanalyzer. Amplification of TCR beta CDR3 regions was carried out from RNA transcripts. For the first round of RT-PCR on the TCR CDR3, the HTBI primer set was used together with the Qiagen OneStep RT-PCR kit. Libraries were constructed in a second round of multiplex PCR, after which size selection and purification were carried out. Sequencing of the libraries was done on an Illumina HiSeq2000 using paired-end 100 bp reads. Regarding the original processing steps: SOAPnuke was used to process the raw data, removing reads that contained adapters or uncalled bases, had a mean Phred below 15, or lacked an exact match to the constant primer or identifier. High-quality paired reads were merged using COPE v1.2.5, and each unique nucleotide sequence was defined as a clonotype. MiTCR v1.1 was used to align clonotypes to the IMGT TRBV, TRBD and TRBJ reference segments. Analysis was restricted to V-J combinations with a frequency above 0.0001, which covered roughly 99% of repertoires. The TCS score was defined as the ratio of F50 (clonal expansion) to E x V (chaos), calculated using BLOSUM62-based TCRdist between CDR3 peptides within each V-J. Welch's t-statistics and random forest reduced approximately 520 V-J features to roughly 13, which were used in a naive Bayes classifier (R e1071). Thyroid-blood repertoire similarity was quantified with the Morisita-Horn index. The public reads were quality trimmed at Q25 with fastp and then assembled into clones with MiXCR by TCRdb, keeping productive beta chains. Each record represents a unique CDR3 protein, reported with the most common genes and DNA among its rows. What appears here as the V and J calls and clone size reflects TCRdb's work, not the paper's. This sample has approximately 610,000 distinct CDR3 sequences in its table, and roughly 15% of those were observed once. The ten biggest clones cover around 4.5% of the sample.

The TCR originated in a middle-aged woman with Graves' ophthalmopathy. The receptor chain draws on TRBV7-2 and TRBJ2-3; the D gene is perhaps TRBD1, from 5 matching bases. The sequenced material came from blood. The CDR3 protein is CASSLGRTTGTQYF. The nucleotides are TGTGCCAGCAGCTTAGGACGGACCACAGGTACGCAGTATTTT.